These T cell receptor beta chains were read from a single sample in a study of beta chain features in type 1 diabetes. Repertoires were generated with immunoSEQ multiplex PCR, while TCRdb's copy carries only in-frame clones and drops some. The sample consists of roughly 180,000 clones, 7% to 9% of them appearing once. The sequencing sample was made of central memory CD4+ T cells from blood. The source of these receptors is a man younger than 35 with type 1 diabetes. CDR3s include the opening cysteine and the closing phenylalanine or tryptophan. A D gene is named only where the DNA matches it firmly. Clone size is given for some rows only: seen once, a few or many times, or a class if the clone is expanded.

v_gene: TRBV5-1; d_gene: NA; abundance: few; j_gene: TRBJ1-5; CDR3nt: TGCGCCAGCAGCCGGGGGGACAATCAGCCCCAGCATTTT; CDR3aa: CASSRGDNQPQHF
v_gene: TRBV14; d_gene: TRBD2; abundance: few; j_gene: TRBJ2-7; CDR3nt: TGTGCCAGCAGCCAATCCTTGGGACTAGCGGGGGCCCGGTACGAGCAGTACTTC; CDR3aa: CASSQSLGLAGARYEQYF
v_gene: TRBV5-1; d_gene: TRBD1; abundance: few; j_gene: TRBJ2-7; CDR3nt: TGCGCCAGCAGTTGGACAGGGGCGGTATCCTACGAGCAGTACTTC; CDR3aa: CASSWTGAVSYEQYF
v_gene: TRBV2; d_gene: NA; abundance: few; j_gene: TRBJ2-3; CDR3nt: TGTGCCAGCAGTGAGGGGTTAACCGGGGCAGATACGCAGTATTTT; CDR3aa: CASSEGLTGADTQYF
v_gene: TRBV7-2; d_gene: NA; abundance: NA; j_gene: TRBJ2-1; CDR3nt: TGTGCCAGCAGCTTAATGGGCGGGCAAGGGTACAATGAGCAGTTCTTC; CDR3aa: CASSLMGGQGYNEQFF
v_gene: TRBV18; d_gene: NA; abundance: NA; j_gene: TRBJ1-5; CDR3nt: TGTGCCAGCTCGCCAGGGCTCAATCAGCCCCAGCATTTT; CDR3aa: CASSPGLNQPQHF
v_gene: TRBV5-1; d_gene: NA; abundance: few; j_gene: TRBJ2-7; CDR3nt: TGCGCCAGCAGCCCAAGACAAGCCTCCTACGAGCAGTACTTC; CDR3aa: CASSPRQASYEQYF
v_gene: TRBV7-2; d_gene: NA; abundance: NA; j_gene: TRBJ2-1; CDR3nt: TGTGCCAGCAGCTTAGCTGACACAGCCCAGCAGTTCTTC; CDR3aa: CASSLADTAQQFF
v_gene: TRBV20-1; d_gene: NA; abundance: NA; j_gene: TRBJ1-3; CDR3nt: TGCAGTGCTCCACACGGAAACACCATATATTTT; CDR3aa: CSAPHGNTIYF
v_gene: TRBV4-2; d_gene: NA; abundance: many; j_gene: TRBJ2-1; CDR3nt: TGTGCCAGCAGACTCGAGATTCGCTCCTACAATGAGCAGTTCTTC; CDR3aa: CASRLEIRSYNEQFF
v_gene: TRBV19; d_gene: TRBD2; abundance: NA; j_gene: TRBJ2-7; CDR3nt: TGTGCCAGTAGGGGTAGCGGGTCCTACGAGCAGTACTTC; CDR3aa: CASRGSGSYEQYF
v_gene: TRBV7-2; d_gene: TRBD1; abundance: few; j_gene: TRBJ2-7; CDR3nt: TGTGCCAGCAGCTTACGACAGGGCGAGTACGAGCAGTACTTC; CDR3aa: CASSLRQGEYEQYF
v_gene: TRBV9; d_gene: NA; abundance: NA; j_gene: TRBJ2-2; CDR3nt: TGTGCCAGCAGCGTTGGCGGACTGAACACCGGGGAGCTGTTTTTT; CDR3aa: CASSVGGLNTGELFF
v_gene: TRBV5-1; d_gene: NA; abundance: few; j_gene: TRBJ1-1; CDR3nt: TGCGCCAGCAGCTTAAACTCTAACACTGAAGCTTTCTTT; CDR3aa: CASSLNSNTEAFF
v_gene: TRBV2; d_gene: NA; abundance: NA; j_gene: TRBJ2-7; CDR3nt: TGTGCCAGCAGTGCGGGAAATAGCGGATCCTCCTACGAGCAGTACTTC; CDR3aa: CASSAGNSGSSYEQYF
v_gene: TRBV6-6; d_gene: NA; abundance: few; j_gene: TRBJ2-7; CDR3nt: TGTGCCAGCAGCCGGGACGGGGGCTACGAGCAGTACTTC; CDR3aa: CASSRDGGYEQYF
v_gene: TRBV9; d_gene: NA; abundance: NA; j_gene: TRBJ1-2; CDR3nt: TGTGCCAGCAGCCCGCCACCGGGGGTAGGGAGCTACACCTTC; CDR3aa: CASSPPPGVGSYTF
v_gene: TRBV7-9; d_gene: NA; abundance: few; j_gene: TRBJ2-7; CDR3nt: TGTGCCAGCAGCTTAGGGGGCCGTGCGGGAACCTCCTACGAGCAGTACTTC; CDR3aa: CASSLGGRAGTSYEQYF
v_gene: TRBV2; d_gene: NA; abundance: few; j_gene: TRBJ2-1; CDR3nt: TGTGCCAGCACCCTAGGGGACTTTAACAATGAGCAGTTCTTC; CDR3aa: CASTLGDFNNEQFF
v_gene: TRBV6-5; d_gene: NA; abundance: many; j_gene: TRBJ2-5; CDR3nt: TGTGCCAGCGCGGCAGGGCTTAACCAAGAGACCCAGTACTTC; CDR3aa: CASAAGLNQETQYF
v_gene: TRBV18; d_gene: NA; abundance: NA; j_gene: TRBJ2-7; CDR3nt: TGTGCCAGCTCACCACGGCCAGGATCCTACGAGCAGTACTTC; CDR3aa: CASSPRPGSYEQYF
v_gene: TRBV6-6; d_gene: NA; abundance: few; j_gene: TRBJ1-5; CDR3nt: TGTGCCAGCAGGATGGGACGGGGGAATCAGCCCCAGCATTTT; CDR3aa: CASRMGRGNQPQHF
v_gene: TRBV18; d_gene: TRBD2; abundance: few; j_gene: TRBJ2-1; CDR3nt: TGTGCCAGCTCACCGCCCCAGACTAGCGCGAATGAGCAGTTCTTC; CDR3aa: CASSPPQTSANEQFF
v_gene: TRBV27; d_gene: NA; abundance: NA; j_gene: TRBJ2-1; CDR3nt: TGTGCCAGCAGCCCCTATGGGAGTGAGCAGTTCTTC; CDR3aa: CASSPYGSEQFF
v_gene: TRBV30; d_gene: NA; abundance: once; j_gene: TRBJ1-4; CDR3nt: TGTGCCTGGAGTGTAGGGGCTACGGGAAAACTGTTTTTT; CDR3aa: CAWSVGATGKLFF
v_gene: TRBV15; d_gene: NA; abundance: few; j_gene: TRBJ1-5; CDR3nt: TGTGCCACCAGCAGCTCCGGGACAAACGGAGAGCCCCAGCATTTT; CDR3aa: CATSSSGTNGEPQHF
v_gene: TRBV19; d_gene: TRBD1; abundance: NA; j_gene: TRBJ2-6; CDR3nt: TGTGCCAGTAGTGGACGGACAGGGGTTGTCTCTGGGGCCAACGTCCTGACTTTC; CDR3aa: CASSGRTGVVSGANVLTF
v_gene: TRBV4-2; d_gene: NA; abundance: NA; j_gene: TRBJ2-7; CDR3nt: TGTGCCAGCAGCCAACACACCGGACAGAACTACGAGCAGTACTTC; CDR3aa: CASSQHTGQNYEQYF
v_gene: TRBV7-8; d_gene: NA; abundance: NA; j_gene: TRBJ2-3; CDR3nt: TGTTTAACAGGGACGACAGATACGCAGTATTTT; CDR3aa: CLTGTTDTQYF
v_gene: TRBV19; d_gene: NA; abundance: few; j_gene: TRBJ2-3; CDR3nt: TGTGCCAGTAGTATAGAAGCCAGCACAGATACGCAGTATTTT; CDR3aa: CASSIEASTDTQYF
v_gene: TRBV28; d_gene: TRBD1; abundance: NA; j_gene: TRBJ1-2; CDR3nt: TGTGCCAGCAGTCCAGGAGGGACAGGGGGAAACTATGGCTACACCTTC; CDR3aa: CASSPGGTGGNYGYTF
v_gene: TRBV5-4; d_gene: TRBD1; abundance: NA; j_gene: TRBJ1-4; CDR3nt: TGTGCCAGCAGTTCCGGGACAGGGGTCGAAAAACTGTTTTTT; CDR3aa: CASSSGTGVEKLFF
v_gene: TRBV6-6; d_gene: NA; abundance: few; j_gene: TRBJ1-1; CDR3nt: TGTGCCAGCAGCCGCAATGGCGAAGCTTTCTTT; CDR3aa: CASSRNGEAFF
v_gene: TRBV5-1; d_gene: TRBD1; abundance: NA; j_gene: TRBJ2-7; CDR3nt: TGCGCCAGCAGCTCCGGACAGGGGGCCGCCGAGCAGTACTTC; CDR3aa: CASSSGQGAAEQYF
v_gene: TRBV29-1; d_gene: TRBD1; abundance: many; j_gene: TRBJ2-5; CDR3nt: TGCAGCGTCAACAGGGGTTTCCAAGAGACCCAGTACTTC; CDR3aa: CSVNRGFQETQYF
v_gene: TRBV5-1; d_gene: TRBD1; abundance: NA; j_gene: TRBJ2-1; CDR3nt: TGCGCCAGCATCGAATCCGGGACAGGGTACAATGAGCAGTTCTTC; CDR3aa: CASIESGTGYNEQFF
v_gene: TRBV19; d_gene: NA; abundance: few; j_gene: TRBJ1-1; CDR3nt: TGTGCCAGTAGTCCGGGGATCATCCTCCACACTGAAGCTTTCTTT; CDR3aa: CASSPGIILHTEAFF
v_gene: TRBV21-1; d_gene: NA; abundance: NA; j_gene: TRBJ2-7; CDR3nt: TGTGCCAGCAACGGAAGGGGCGAGCAGTACTTC; CDR3aa: CASNGRGEQYF
v_gene: TRBV11-2; d_gene: NA; abundance: few; j_gene: TRBJ1-6; CDR3nt: TGTGCCAGCAGCTTAGTAGGAGTCGATAATTCACCCCTCCACTTT; CDR3aa: CASSLVGVDNSPLHF
v_gene: TRBV18; d_gene: NA; abundance: NA; j_gene: TRBJ1-6; CDR3nt: TGTGCCAGCTCACCACTCTCCAGGGGCGATTCACCCCTCCACTTT; CDR3aa: CASSPLSRGDSPLHF
v_gene: TRBV28; d_gene: NA; abundance: few; j_gene: TRBJ1-1; CDR3nt: TGTGCCAGCAGTTTGGGGACATATTCTGAAGCTTTCTTT; CDR3aa: CASSLGTYSEAFF
v_gene: TRBV2; d_gene: TRBD1; abundance: few; j_gene: TRBJ2-6; CDR3nt: TGTGCCAGCAGTGGGGACAGGGGAACCTCTGGGGCCAACGTCCTGACTTTC; CDR3aa: CASSGDRGTSGANVLTF
v_gene: TRBV11-2; d_gene: NA; abundance: few; j_gene: TRBJ2-2; CDR3nt: TGTGCCAGCAGCTTGGTCGCGATTGGCGGGGAGCTGTTTTTT; CDR3aa: CASSLVAIGGELFF
v_gene: TRBV6-5; d_gene: NA; abundance: NA; j_gene: TRBJ2-3; CDR3nt: TGTGCCAGCAGCCCGGGGGTGGGCACAGATACGCAGTATTTT; CDR3aa: CASSPGVGTDTQYF
v_gene: TRBV6-5; d_gene: NA; abundance: NA; j_gene: TRBJ2-2; CDR3nt: TGTGCCAGCAGCCGAGGGGGTGCCGGGGAGCTGTTTTTT; CDR3aa: CASSRGGAGELFF
v_gene: TRBV28; d_gene: TRBD1; abundance: NA; j_gene: TRBJ2-7; CDR3nt: TGTGCCAGCAGCTCTCCGGGACAGGGAGGCTACGAGCAGTACTTC; CDR3aa: CASSSPGQGGYEQYF
v_gene: TRBV18; d_gene: TRBD2; abundance: NA; j_gene: TRBJ2-2; CDR3nt: TGTGCCAGCTCACCCCTGACTAGCGGGACGGCCGGGGAGCTGTTTTTT; CDR3aa: CASSPLTSGTAGELFF
v_gene: TRBV29-1; d_gene: NA; abundance: few; j_gene: TRBJ2-3; CDR3nt: TGCAGCGTTGAAGGGCGGACAGATACGCAGTATTTT; CDR3aa: CSVEGRTDTQYF
v_gene: TRBV29-1; d_gene: NA; abundance: NA; j_gene: TRBJ1-1; CDR3nt: TGCAGCGTTGAATTTACAGGCTACACTGAAGCTTTCTTT; CDR3aa: CSVEFTGYTEAFF
v_gene: TRBV11-2; d_gene: TRBD1; abundance: few; j_gene: TRBJ1-1; CDR3nt: TGTGCCGTGGGGAGACAGGGGGCTGACACTGAAGCTTTCTTT; CDR3aa: CAVGRQGADTEAFF